These 27 T cell receptor beta chains came from one sample sequenced in a study of blood T cell repertoires in COVID-19. The protocol was immunoSEQ multiplex PCR, while the TCRdb copy is restricted to in-frame clones and leaves out a portion. The sample holds over 300,000 clones, more than 75% seen once. Sequencing was carried out using PBMCs or T cells enriched from blood (not recorded which). These receptors all come from a woman aged 25 to 39 with acute COVID-19.

This clone has only one observation. The rearrangement joins TRBV6-5 to TRBJ2-1, with D perhaps matching TRBD1 (5 bases). The V gene lost 2 bases and the J gene lost 11 bases, with 13 bases spanning the gap. The germline CDR1 and CDR2 sequences are MNHEY and SVGAGI. The CDR3 loop spans 13 amino acids. Here the CDR3 DNA reads TGTGCCAGCAGTTACGAGACATTGGACAAGCAGTTCTTC. Translating gives CASSYETLDKQFF.

CDR3 coding DNA: TGTGCCAGTGCTCCTCGGGGTGGCGGCGGGGAGCTGTTTTTT. Translating it yields CASAPRGGGGELFF. The chain is built from TRBV19 and TRBJ2-2, with D perhaps TRBD2 (5 bases). The CDR3 has 14 residues. The germline CDR1 and CDR2 sequences are LNHDA and SQIVND (reference sequence). The V gene lost 8 bases and the J gene lost 7 bases, with 17 bases spanning the gap.

The chain employs TRBV12-3 or TRBV12-4 and TRBJ2-4; D is uncertain. V dropped 0 bases and J dropped 8 bases, with 5 bases sitting between them. This CDR3 comprises 12 residues. The CDR3 region is CASSLAGDIQYF. CDR3 coding DNA: TGTGCCAGCAGTTTAGCAGGAGACATTCAGTACTTC.

The chain uses TRBV7-9 and TRBJ1-2, with D tentatively TRBD1 (5 bases). This CDR3 contains 14 residues. Between the trimmed V and J ends, which lost 5 bases and 8 bases, there was a span of 18 bases. From germline, CDR1 is SEHNR and CDR2 FQNEAQ (reference sequence). The CDR3 sequence: CASSLQGHRLGYTF. CDR3 DNA sequence: TGTGCCAGCAGCCTTCAAGGACATAGGTTGGGCTACACCTTC.

This CDR3 reads CASSDSTGSFQETQYF. The CDR3 nucleotides are TGTGCCAGCAGTGACTCGACAGGGAGTTTCCAAGAGACCCAGTACTTC. V gene TRBV6-4 combines with J gene TRBJ2-5, with 7 bases identical to TRBD1. The germline CDR1 and CDR2 sequences are MRHNA and SNTAGT. CDR3 length equals 16 residues. The J segment lost 1 base and the V segment lost 0 bases, leaving 5 bases of the junction unmatched.

Notes on this clone: Other DNA sequences in the sample encode the same CDR3. The chain uses TRBV11-2 and TRBJ2-3, with D possibly matching TRBD2 (5 bases). This CDR3 is built from 13 residues. The V gene lost 0 bases and the J gene lost 6 bases, with 7 bases spanning the gap. Germline assignment: CDR1 SGHAT and CDR2 FQNNGV. The DNA for the CDR3 is TGTGCCAGCAGCTTAGATCGCGGGGATACGCAGTATTTT. Protein sequence: CASSLDRGDTQYF.

The V call is TRBV30, the J call TRBJ1-2; D gene ambiguous. The CDR3 runs 14 residues. CDR1 is GTSNPN and CDR2 is SVGIG in the germline V gene (reference sequence). V was pared by 3 bases and J by 4 bases, with 15 bases between. The CDR3 nucleotides read TGTGCCTGGAGGGACTTGTTGGGCGTCTATGGCTACACCTTC. Its protein is CAWRDLLGVYGYTF. The whole variable domain, filled in from reference TRBV30 and TRBJ1-2, reads SQTIHQWPATLVQPVGSPLSLECTVEGTSNPNLYWYRQAAGRGLQLLFYSVGIGQISSEVPQNLSASRPQDRQFILSSKKLLLSDSGFYLCAWRDLLGVYGYTFGSGTRLTVV.

The CDR3 spells CASSFGAGYGNTIYF. In nucleotides, the CDR3 is TGTGCCAGCAGCTTTGGGGCGGGGTATGGAAACACCATATATTTT. The chain recombines TRBV7-2 with TRBJ1-3, with a weak D call TRBD1 (5 bases). There are 15 residues in the CDR3. Deletions cut 3 bases from V and 3 bases from J, with 12 bases between. CDR1 and CDR2 from the germline V gene are SGHTA and FQGNSA.

This sequence joins TRBV10-1 and TRBJ1-1; a possible D gene is TRBD1 (5 bases). V was shortened by 0 bases and J by 6 bases, with 11 bases between the two germline ends. The CDR3 loop spans 14 amino acids. Germline values: CDR1 WNHNN, CDR2 SYGVQD (reference sequence). The CDR3 DNA is TGCGCCAGCAGTGAGTCGACCAGGGTGGCTGAAGCTTTCTTT. This sequence encodes CASSESTRVAEAFF.

This clone was counted only a few times. The V and J genes are TRBV3-1 (or the pseudogene TRBV3-2) and TRBJ1-3; TRBD1 might be the D (6 bases). The CDR3 runs to 17 residues. Germline CDR1 and CDR2: LGHDT and YNNKEL (reference sequence). V was pared by 4 bases and J by 0 bases, with 16 bases between. In DNA, the CDR3 is TGTGCCAGCAGCCCGAATACAGGGATGGGCTCTGGAAACACCATATATTTT. This codes for CASSPNTGMGSGNTIYF.

The V and J genes are TRBV23-1 and TRBJ2-2; D perhaps matches TRBD1 (5 bases). TRBV23-1 is given ORF status, its function remaining uncertain. The CDR3 runs 15 residues. V gave up 10 bases and J gave up 1 base, with 16 bases separating them. The CDR3 bases are TGCGCCATGGGGCAGGGAAGGATGAACACCGGGGAGCTGTTTTTT. This translates into CAMGQGRMNTGELFF.

This clone was seen only once. The rearrangement joins TRBV6-2 or TRBV6-3 to TRBJ1-5; D uncertain. The CDR3 contains 14 residues. The ends were cut back, 6 bases at V and 3 bases at J, with 12 bases in the middle. The germline gives CDR1 MNHEY, CDR2 SVGEGT. CDR3 nucleotide sequence: TGTGCCAGCAGCACGGAGAGTCTCAATCAGCCCCAGCATTTT. Its protein product is CASSTESLNQPQHF.

V is TRBV6-1 and J is TRBJ1-5, with 7 bases aligning to TRBD1. The germline V gene encodes CDR1 MNHNS and CDR2 SASEGT. The CDR3 runs 14 residues. Losses at the gene ends were 3 bases for V and 3 bases for J; bases not matched to a gene: 2. The CDR3 reads CASSEQGVNQPQHF. Written as DNA, the CDR3 is TGTGCCAGCAGTGAGCAGGGGGTCAATCAGCCCCAGCATTTT.

The V call is TRBV15, the J call TRBJ2-7; 9 bases match TRBD1. Germline-derived CDR1 and CDR2 are LNHNV and YYDKDF (reference sequence). The J segment lost 3 bases and the V segment lost 0 bases, leaving 0 bases of the junction unmatched. The CDR3 totals 14 residues. This CDR3 is CATSREDRGYEQYF. The CDR3 nucleotides are TGTGCCACCAGCAGAGAGGACAGGGGCTACGAGCAGTACTTC.

The chain is built from TRBV27 and TRBJ1-4; 7 bases agree with TRBD1. The V and J ends lost 5 bases and 8 bases, in that order; junction bases with no gene match: 11. The CDR3 consists of 15 residues. From germline, CDR1 is MNHEY and CDR2 SMNVEV (reference sequence). CDR3 DNA: TGTGCCAGCAGTGCTTACAGGGGACGCTACGAAAAACTGTTTTTT. As protein: CASSAYRGRYEKLFF.

The V call is TRBV9, the J call TRBJ2-2, with TRBD2 matching 12 bases. V dropped 4 bases and J dropped 5; count of bases not matched to a gene: 6. Germline V gene data show CDR1 as SGDLS and CDR2 as YYNGEE. This CDR3 comprises 16 residues. CDR3 amino acids: CASSLWTSGETGELFF. The CDR3 DNA follows: TGTGCCAGCAGCCTATGGACTAGCGGGGAAACCGGGGAGCTGTTTTTT.

The CDR3, as DNA: TGCGCCAGCAGCCTGGACAGGGAAAACGGCTACACCTTC. Amino acid sequence: CASSLDRENGYTF. This chain joins TRBV5-1 and TRBJ1-2; TRBD1 matches 8 bases. CDR1 SGHRS and CDR2 YFSETQ come from the germline V gene. V lost 4 bases to trimming and J lost 8 bases; unmatched junction nucleotides: 7. The CDR3 has 13 amino acids.

The chain joins TRBV9 to TRBJ1-1; no clear D gene. Trimming shortened V by 3 bases and J by 0 bases, and 6 bases separated the two germline ends. The CDR3 contains 13 residues. Germline CDR1 reads SGDLS; CDR2 reads YYNGEE. CDR3 sequence reads: CASSDTVNTEAFF. DNA of the CDR3: TGTGCCAGCAGCGACACAGTGAACACTGAAGCTTTCTTT. Based on the CDR3 plus reference TRBV9 and TRBJ1-1, the full variable domain is DSGVTQTPKHLITATGQRVTLRCSPRSGDLSVYWYQQSLDQGLQFLIQYYNGEERAKGNILERFSAQQFPDLHSELNLSSLELGDSALYFCASSDTVNTEAFFGQGTRLTVV.

The CDR3: CASIGILAGNTDTQYF. The CDR3 bases are TGTGCCAGCATCGGAATACTAGCGGGGAACACAGATACGCAGTATTTT. V usage is TRBV5-6 and J usage is TRBJ2-3, with 10 nucleotides matching TRBD2. The junction had 9 bases not matched to a gene; V was cut back by 6 bases and J by 2 bases. The germline gives CDR1 SGHDT, CDR2 YYEEEE. The CDR3 extends over 16 amino acids.

The chain uses TRBV3-1 (or the pseudogene TRBV3-2) and TRBJ1-1; D might be TRBD1 (5 bases). The germline gives CDR1 LGHDT, CDR2 YNNKEL (reference sequence). This CDR3 region has 14 residues. Trimming stripped 6 bases from V and 5 bases from J, with 16 bases between. CDR3 in amino acids: CASRVSVGGTEAFF. The CDR3 DNA is TGTGCCAGCAGAGTATCCGTGGGGGGAACTGAAGCTTTCTTT.

The chain couples TRBV30 to TRBJ1-3; D possibly corresponds to TRBD1 (6 bases). The CDR3 sequence is 14 residues long. V was shortened by 2 bases and J by 2 bases, with 10 bases between the two germline ends. Germline V gene sequence: CDR1 GTSNPN, CDR2 SVGIG (reference sequence). CDR3 in amino acids: CAWSPAGAGNTIYF. The CDR3 coding sequence is TGTGCCTGGAGTCCGGCAGGGGCTGGAAACACCATATATTTT.

The CDR3 bases are TGTGCCAGCAGCTTATCGGGACAGGGTTCCGCTGAAGCTTTCTTT. The encoded protein is CASSLSGQGSAEAFF. V usage is TRBV11-3 and J usage is TRBJ1-1; 9 nucleotides align to TRBD1. With V trimmed by 2 bases and J by 6 bases, 7 bases remained unmatched. Germline values: CDR1 SGHNT, CDR2 YENEEA. This CDR3 comprises 15 residues.

This clone was picked up a small number of times. The chain couples TRBV19 to TRBJ2-2; 7 nucleotides line up with TRBD1. The CDR3 runs 15 residues. Unmatched junction bases numbered 8, after V lost 6 bases and J lost 4 bases. Germline V gene lookup returns CDR1 LNHDA and CDR2 SQIVND (reference sequence). CDR3 protein: CASRTGVGFTGELFF. The CDR3 DNA follows: TGTGCCAGTAGAACAGGGGTGGGATTCACCGGGGAGCTGTTTTTT.

The chain uses TRBV24-1 and TRBJ1-2; D gene ambiguous. Germline assignment: CDR1 KGHDR and CDR2 SFDVKD. The CDR3 is 15 amino acids. V was clipped by 3 bases and J by 1 base, with 11 bases between them. As DNA, the CDR3 is TGTGCCACCAGTGATCGCGGGGAGTTTAACTATGGCTACACCTTC. This sequence encodes CATSDRGEFNYGYTF.

The DNA for the CDR3 is TGTGCCAGCAGCTTCGAAAGGACAGGGATCAACACTGAAGCTTTCTTT. It is translated as CASSFERTGINTEAFF. The chain combines TRBV5-4 with TRBJ1-1, with 8 bases aligning to TRBD1. The V gene's germline CDR1 is SGHNT and CDR2 YYREEE (reference sequence). V lost 2 bases and J lost 2; bases outside the gene matches: 8. This CDR3 is built from 16 residues.

The chain has TRBV24-1 and TRBJ1-1, with TRBD1 as a possible D gene (6 bases). V lost 9 bases and J lost 2, with 12 bases in between. CDR3 length: 13 residues. Germline-derived CDR1 and CDR2 are KGHDR and SFDVKD. In DNA form, the CDR3 reads TGTGCCACCGCACAGGGTTTAAACACTGAAGCTTTCTTT. This codes for CATAQGLNTEAFF.

The chain has TRBV15 and TRBJ2-3, with 7 bases lining up with TRBD2. The CDR3 covers 16 residues. Germline CDR1 reads LNHNV; CDR2 reads YYDKDF (reference sequence). Trimming at V came to 1 base and at J to 4 bases, leaving 8 bases not matched to a gene. CDR3 sequence (DNA): TGTGCCACCAGCAGAGCCCGGGGGAGGGAGGCAGATACGCAGTATTTT. As protein: CATSRARGREADTQYF.